The 7 T cell receptor beta chains in this list originate from one sample, sequenced in a study of metastatic and nonmetastatic thyroid tumors. TCRdb re-called the PCR reads via MiXCR. This table has tens of thousands of clones, approximately 11% appearing once. Thyroid surgery was performed in patients who had received no treatment beforehand. Sample: blood. These receptors all stem from a female donor with papillary thyroid cancer or a benign thyroid nodule (not recorded which). Some clones in this sample may be carry-over from other donors' samples.

This clone was seen ten or more times. This CDR3 is CASSSRGGGYEQYF. In DNA, the CDR3 is TGTGCCAGCTCAAGTCGAGGAGGGGGCTACGAGCAGTACTTC. This chain links TRBV18 with TRBJ2-7; D tentatively fits TRBD1 or TRBD2 (6 bases each). V dropped 5 bases and J dropped 3 bases, with 14 bases sitting between them. Germline V gene sequence: CDR1 KGHSH, CDR2 LQKENI. The CDR3 runs to 14 residues. Full variable domain (missing parts from reference TRBV18 and TRBJ2-7): NAGVMQNPRHLVRRRGQEARLRCSPMKGHSHVYWYRQLPEEGLKFMVYLQKENIIDESGMPKERFSAEFPKEGPSILRIQQVVRGDSAAYFCASSSRGGGYEQYFGPGTRLTVT.

This clone was recorded at least ten times. The rearrangement joins TRBV7-2 to TRBJ1-2, with a tentative D call TRBD1 (5 bases). CDR1 and CDR2 (germline): SGHTA, FQGNSA. V lost 0 bases and J lost 9, with 14 bases in between. The CDR3 length is 14 residues. CDR3 coding DNA: TGTGCCAGCAGCTTAGCGCGGGGGGAAAGGAGCTACACCTTC. This sequence encodes CASSLARGERSYTF.

This clone was counted many times. The chain employs TRBV4-2 and TRBJ2-2; D is uncertain. CDR1 is LGHNA, CDR2 YNFKEQ, per germline. Between the trimmed V and J ends, which lost 1 base and 3 bases, there was a span of 6 bases. This CDR3 is built from 14 residues. CDR3 protein: CASSQGSYTGELFF. Written as DNA, the CDR3 is TGTGCCAGCAGCCAAGGGTCTTACACCGGGGAGCTGTTTTTT.

This clone was counted ten times or more. The chain couples TRBV20-1 to TRBJ2-3; D tentatively fits TRBD1 or TRBD2 (5 bases each). Germline values: CDR1 DFQATT, CDR2 SNEGSKA (reference sequence). V gave up 0 bases and J gave up 0 bases, with 13 bases separating them. The CDR3 contains 16 residues. Written as DNA, the CDR3 is TGCAGTGCTAGAGATCCCTGGGGGTTTAGCACAGATACGCAGTATTTT. Amino acids: CSARDPWGFSTDTQYF.

In this sample, this clone turned up many times. The chain uses TRBV7-8 and TRBJ2-1, with a possible D match to TRBD2 (6 bases). This CDR3 is 16 amino acids long. Looked up from germline, CDR1 is SGHVS and CDR2 is FQNEAQ. V lost 1 base and J lost 3, with 13 bases in between. CDR3 sequence reads: CASSLGPGDGYNEQFF. The CDR3, as DNA: TGTGCCAGCAGCTTAGGCCCGGGAGACGGCTACAATGAGCAGTTCTTC.

Ten or more counts support this clone. In DNA, the CDR3 is TGTGCCTGGAGTGTTCAGATCGTGGATGAGCAGTTCTTC. Encoded protein: CAWSVQIVDEQFF. The gene calls are TRBV30 and TRBJ2-1; D is undetermined. The CDR3 extends over 13 amino acids. Germline V gene data show CDR1 as GTSNPN and CDR2 as SVGIG (reference sequence). V was cut by 0 bases and J by 8 bases, with 11 bases left in between.

This clone has ten or more counts. This chain uses TRBV20-1 with TRBJ1-1; perhaps TRBD1 as D (6 bases). The CDR3 is 14 residues long. Germline CDR1 is DFQATT and CDR2 is SNEGSKA (reference sequence). V was clipped by 6 bases and J by 9 bases, with 23 bases between them. The CDR3 sequence: CSAPTGRDWSQAFF. The CDR3 DNA follows: TGCAGTGCCCCAACAGGGCGCGATTGGAGTCAAGCTTTCTTT.